The clone carrying this TCR beta chain was observed a few times. The sample holds other DNA sequences that translate to the same CDR3. Profiled with immunoSEQ multiplex PCR; TCRdb holds only in-frame clones, not every one. The sample contains approximately 300,000 clones, roughly 82% of which appear only once. The CDR3 has 14 residues. Losses at the gene ends were 1 base for V and 1 base for J; bases not matched to a gene: 1. Germline lookup yields CDR1 SGHRS and CDR2 YFSETQ. The data belong to a study of blood T cell repertoires in COVID-19. At the level of the study: There were acute and convalescent COVID-19 samples, and they came from the United States, Italy and Spain.

The V call is TRBV5-1, the J call TRBJ2-7; 8 bases agree with TRBD2. Source material: peripheral blood. The clonotype originates from a woman aged 45-59 years with acute or convalescent COVID-19. The CDR3 loop is CASSLTSGSYEQYF. In DNA form, the CDR3 reads TGCGCCAGCAGCTTGACTAGCGGTTCCTACGAGCAGTACTTC.